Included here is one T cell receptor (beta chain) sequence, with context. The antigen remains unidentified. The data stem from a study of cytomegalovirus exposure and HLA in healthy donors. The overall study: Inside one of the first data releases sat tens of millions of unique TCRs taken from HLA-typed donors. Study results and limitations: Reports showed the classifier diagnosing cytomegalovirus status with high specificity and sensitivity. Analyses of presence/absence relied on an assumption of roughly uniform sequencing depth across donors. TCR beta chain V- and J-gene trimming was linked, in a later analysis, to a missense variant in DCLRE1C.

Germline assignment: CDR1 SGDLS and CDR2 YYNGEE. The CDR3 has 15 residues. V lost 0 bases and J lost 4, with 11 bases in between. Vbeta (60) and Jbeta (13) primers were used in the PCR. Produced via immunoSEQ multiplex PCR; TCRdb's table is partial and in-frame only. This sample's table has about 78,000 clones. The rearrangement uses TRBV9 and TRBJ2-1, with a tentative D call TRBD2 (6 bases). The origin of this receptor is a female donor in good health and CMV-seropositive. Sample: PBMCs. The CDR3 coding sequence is TGTGCCAGCAGCGTAGATGGAGGGCGGTACAATGAGCAGTTCTTC. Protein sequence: CASSVDGGRYNEQFF.